These 2 T cell receptor beta chains were all obtained from the same sample, sequenced in a study of shared clonotypes between healthy human individuals. Profiled with immunoSEQ multiplex PCR; TCRdb holds only in-frame clones, not every one. The data hold around 2,000,000 clones, with about 92% observed a single time. Naive CD8 cells comprised CD45RO-negative, CCR7-positively selected cells, excluding terminally differentiated effector memory CD45RA+ cells. Sequenced sample: naive CD8+ T cells from PBMCs. Receptors were obtained from a man aged 18 to 29 in good health. Some clones in this sample may be carry-over from other donors' samples.

V usage is TRBV9 and J usage is TRBJ2-7, with 8 bases that match TRBD1. Germline V gene data show CDR1 as SGDLS and CDR2 as YYNGEE. V trimming: 2 bases; J trimming: 1 base; junction bases outside the gene matches: 11. The CDR3 contains 17 residues. The CDR3 nucleotides read TGTGCCAGCAGCGTTGACAGGGGAGATAGCCCTTCCTACGAGCAGTACTTC. Translating it yields CASSVDRGDSPSYEQYF.

The chain couples TRBV2 to TRBJ2-7, with 14 bases fitting TRBD2. Germline V CDR1 and CDR2: SNHLY, FYNNEI. Unmatched junction bases numbered 14, after V lost 6 bases and J lost 7 bases. The CDR3 has 17 amino acids. The CDR3 bases are TGTGCCAGCAGACTCTCCGGGACTAGCGGGAGCATCGGGGAGCAGTACTTC. It translates to CASRLSGTSGSIGEQYF.